The clone carrying this T cell receptor beta chain was counted once. This CDR3 is 15 amino acids long. Trimming stripped 0 bases from V and 0 bases from J, with 6 bases between. In germline, CDR1 is MGHRA, CDR2 YSYEKL. Sequencing relied on a cDNA template that was reverse transcribed from extracted RNA. Profiled with immunoSEQ multiplex PCR; TCRdb holds only in-frame clones, not every one. The sample gives some 170,000 clones, about 70% of which show up once; roughly 11% is in the top ten. The sample originates from a study of CD8+ T cells in alopecia areata. Overall study context: The drug, oral tofacitinib, was given to treated patients at 5 to 10 mg twice daily.

The chain links TRBV4-1 to TRBJ1-5; D not certain. Material: CD8+ T cells sorted from blood, obtained at week 0. The clonotype originates from a human donor with alopecia areata. CDR3 DNA: TGCGCCAGCAGCCAAGAGCCCTATAGCAATCAGCCCCAGCATTTT. Translation gives CASSQEPYSNQPQHF.